A single TCR beta chain is shown here with its context. The antigen this receptor binds is unknown. No quality values exist for individual bases; no much larger clone is one base distant. The junction carries 19 bases between V and J, which are trimmed by 5 bases and 1 base respectively. From a lookup of the germline V gene (reference sequence), CDR1 and CDR2 are LNHDA and SQIVND. The CDR3 has 17 amino acids, counting the end cysteine and phenylalanine. The entry retains the CDR3 DNA only, 51 bases that are in frame from base 1. The record originates from a study of OX40 agonist ivuxolimab in advanced cancers. As for the study more broadly: Ivuxolimab was an agonistic, fully human IgG2 monoclonal antibody directed against OX40 (CD134), a costimulatory receptor. Intravenous ivuxolimab was administered to patients every 2 weeks at six dose levels: 0.01, 0.1, 0.3, 1.5, 3 and 10 mg/kg. Among the 52 dose-escalation patients, some 20 had hepatocellular carcinoma, about 15 melanoma, 9 renal cell carcinoma and 9 head and neck cancer. In the dose-escalation cohort, approximately 83% of patients were male, and the mean age was roughly 60 years with a range of roughly 20 to 79. Prior anti-PD-1, anti-PD-L1 or anti-CTLA-4 therapy was permitted, and checkpoint inhibitors had been received by around 39% of dose-escalation patients. Three dose-escalation patients achieved partial responses, one with hepatocellular carcinoma and two with cutaneous melanoma. Peripheral TCRbeta sequencing aimed to test whether ivuxolimab altered TCR sequence diversity and caused clonal T-cell expansion. The paper reports the monotherapy dose-escalation portion (N of about 47 patients) of the phase I ivuxolimab trial. General study outcomes and caveats: Antigen specificity was not determined for the clonally expanded peripheral T cells. Low levels of normalized T-cell clonal expansion were also seen in some patients who did not respond. In partial responders in the 0.1-3.0 mg/kg groups, normalized peripheral clonal expansion was found to be among the lowest, especially among CD8+ T cells. After ivuxolimab, expanded clones were on average more numerous among CD8+ T cells than among CD4+ T cells. Clonal expansion of both CD4+ and CD8+ blood T cells was observed from baseline to week 6 at doses 0.1 to 3.0 mg/kg.

Genomic DNA was isolated from the sorted cells so that the TCRbeta CDR3 region could be sequenced. TCRbeta CDR3 regions were sequenced using the immunoSEQ Assay. The source is immuneACCESS, and TCRdb retained only in-frame sequences with V and J called. Part of the clones is not carried over; for the studies checked, unresolved V genes explain less than half of this, and the remainder is unexplained. The sample data list around 70,000 clones, and roughly 80% of these were observed just once. Roughly 6.8% of the sample is held by the ten biggest clonotypes. The trial excluded patients who had a history of autoimmune disease or who were on systemic immunosuppression. Peripheral blood for TCR sequencing was drawn from every dose cohort at baseline, at cycle 4 day 1 and at cycle 7 day 1. The samples were drawn from a first-in-human, open-label, multicenter phase I dose-escalation trial of ivuxolimab. Adults with locally advanced or metastatic head and neck squamous cell, hepatocellular, melanoma or renal cell carcinoma were enrolled in the trial. Before TCR sequencing, CD4+ and CD8+ T cells were separately sorted from peripheral blood.

This sequence originates from an adult with an advanced solid tumor such as melanoma, head and neck, liver or kidney cancer. Source: CD4+ or CD8+ T cells sorted from blood, taken in a trial of the OX40 agonist ivuxolimab. The chain couples TRBV19 to TRBJ2-3; no D segment can be confidently identified. The sequence in DNA is TGTGCCAGTAGTCTATCAGGTCTGAATCAGGGCACAGATACGCAGTATTTT. It translates to CASSLSGLNQGTDTQYF. This CDR3, with the reference TRBV19 and TRBJ2-3 proteins standing in past its ends, gives the full variable domain DGGITQSPKYLFRKEGQNVTLSCEQNLNHDAMYWYRQDPGQGLRLIYYSQIVNDFQKGDIAEGYSVSREKKESFPLTVTSAQKNPTAFYLCASSLSGLNQGTDTQYFGPGTRLTVL.